This T cell receptor beta chain came from a study of T cell responses to AZD1222 COVID-19 vaccine. There are 14 residues in the CDR3. Germline assignment: CDR1 MNHEY and CDR2 SMNVEV (reference sequence). V was pared by 2 bases and J by 5 bases, with 12 bases between. Findings and caveats of the study: Close to half of spike-specific TCRs reportedly recognize unmutated variant regions. Among the donors, most were white British and more were female, and clonal diversity was possibly underestimated.

In the case of this clone: What it binds is not known.

Measured with immunoSEQ multiplex PCR; TCRdb has only the in-frame clones, and not every one. The sample lists roughly 120,000 clones; about nine tenths were seen once. This specimen consisted of peripheral blood, obtained on day 0 of AZD1222 vaccination. The sequence derives from an adult in good health. V gene TRBV27 combines with J gene TRBJ1-2; a weak D match, TRBD1 (6 bases). CDR3 sequence reads: CASSLGGAGYGYTF. CDR3 in DNA: TGTGCCAGCAGTTTAGGGGGGGCAGGGTATGGCTACACCTTC.